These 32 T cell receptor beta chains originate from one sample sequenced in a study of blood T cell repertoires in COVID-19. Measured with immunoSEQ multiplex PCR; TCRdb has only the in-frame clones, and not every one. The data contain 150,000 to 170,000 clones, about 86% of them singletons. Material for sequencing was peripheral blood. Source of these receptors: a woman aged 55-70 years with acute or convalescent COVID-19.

The chain's CDR3 is CASSPRSGNTIYF. The DNA for the CDR3 is TGTGCCAGCTCACCGCGGTCTGGAAACACCATATATTTT. The chain carries TRBV18 and TRBJ1-3; D is unclear. Looked up from germline, CDR1 is KGHSH and CDR2 is LQKENI. V was shortened by 3 bases and J by 1 base, with 4 bases between the two germline ends. This CDR3 has 13 residues.

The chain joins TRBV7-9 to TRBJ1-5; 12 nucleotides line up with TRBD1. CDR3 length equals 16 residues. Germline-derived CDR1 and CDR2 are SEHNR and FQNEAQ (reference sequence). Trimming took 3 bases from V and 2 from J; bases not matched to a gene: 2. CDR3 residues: CASSLGQGAGNQPQHF. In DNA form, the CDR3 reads TGTGCCAGCAGCTTGGGACAGGGGGCGGGCAATCAGCCCCAGCATTTT.

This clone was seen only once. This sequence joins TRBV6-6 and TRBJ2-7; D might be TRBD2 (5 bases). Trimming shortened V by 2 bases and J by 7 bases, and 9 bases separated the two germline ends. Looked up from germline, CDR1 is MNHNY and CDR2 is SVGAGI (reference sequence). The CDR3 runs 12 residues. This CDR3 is CASSYAGVEQYV. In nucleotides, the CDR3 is TGTGCCAGCAGTTACGCGGGTGTAGAGCAGTACGTC.

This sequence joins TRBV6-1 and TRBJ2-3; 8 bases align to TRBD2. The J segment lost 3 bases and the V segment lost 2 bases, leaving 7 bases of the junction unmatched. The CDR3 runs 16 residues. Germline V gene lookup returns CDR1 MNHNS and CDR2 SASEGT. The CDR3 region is CASSEQVAGQTDTQYF. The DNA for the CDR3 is TGTGCCAGCAGTGAACAGGTAGCGGGGCAAACAGATACGCAGTATTTT.

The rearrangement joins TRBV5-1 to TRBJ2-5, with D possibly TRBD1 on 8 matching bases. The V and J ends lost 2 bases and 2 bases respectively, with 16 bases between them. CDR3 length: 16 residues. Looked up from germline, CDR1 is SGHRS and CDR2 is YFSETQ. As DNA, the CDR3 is TGCGCCAGCAGCTTCGGACAGGGAGGGTTTCAAGAGACCCAGTACTTC. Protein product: CASSFGQGGFQETQYF.

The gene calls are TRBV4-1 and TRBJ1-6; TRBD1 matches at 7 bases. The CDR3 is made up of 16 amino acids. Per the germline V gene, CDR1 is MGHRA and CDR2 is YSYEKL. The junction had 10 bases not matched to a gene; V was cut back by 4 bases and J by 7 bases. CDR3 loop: CASSPSETGSNSPLHF. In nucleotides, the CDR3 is TGCGCCAGCAGCCCATCGGAGACAGGGTCGAATTCACCCCTCCACTTT.

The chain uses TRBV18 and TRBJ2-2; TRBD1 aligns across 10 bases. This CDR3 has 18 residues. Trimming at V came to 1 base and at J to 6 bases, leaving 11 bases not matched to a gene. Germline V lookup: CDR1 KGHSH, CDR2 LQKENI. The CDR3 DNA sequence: TGTGCCAGCTCACCACTCCTGACCGGGACAGGGGCTTCCGGGGAGCTGTTTTTT. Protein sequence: CASSPLLTGTGASGELFF.

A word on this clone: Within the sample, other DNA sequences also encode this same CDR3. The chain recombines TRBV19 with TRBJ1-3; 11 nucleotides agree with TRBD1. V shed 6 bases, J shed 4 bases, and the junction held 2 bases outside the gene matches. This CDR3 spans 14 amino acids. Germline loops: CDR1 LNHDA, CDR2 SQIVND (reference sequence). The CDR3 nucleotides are TGTGCCAGTAGGCGGACAGGGGGCGGAAACACCATATATTTT. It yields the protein CASRRTGGGNTIYF.

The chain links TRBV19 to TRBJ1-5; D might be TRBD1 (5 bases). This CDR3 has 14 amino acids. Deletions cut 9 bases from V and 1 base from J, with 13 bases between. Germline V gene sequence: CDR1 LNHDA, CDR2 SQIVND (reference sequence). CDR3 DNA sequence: TGTGCCAGCCACACCACAGGCAGCAATCAGCCCCAGCATTTT. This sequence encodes CASHTTGSNQPQHF.

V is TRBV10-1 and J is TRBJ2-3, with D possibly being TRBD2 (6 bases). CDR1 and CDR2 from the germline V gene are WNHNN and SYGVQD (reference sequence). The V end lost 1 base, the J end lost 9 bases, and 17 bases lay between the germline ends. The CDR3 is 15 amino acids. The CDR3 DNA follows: TGCGCCAGCAGTGAGTTCGTGACTGCCGGGGGAACGCAGTATTTT. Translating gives CASSEFVTAGGTQYF.

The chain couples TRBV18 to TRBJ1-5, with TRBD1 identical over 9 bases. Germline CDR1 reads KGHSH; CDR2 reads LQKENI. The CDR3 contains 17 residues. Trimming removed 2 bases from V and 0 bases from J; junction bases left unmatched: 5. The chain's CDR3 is CASSPAGTGNSNQPQHF. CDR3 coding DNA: TGTGCCAGCTCACCAGCCGGGACAGGGAATAGCAATCAGCCCCAGCATTTT.

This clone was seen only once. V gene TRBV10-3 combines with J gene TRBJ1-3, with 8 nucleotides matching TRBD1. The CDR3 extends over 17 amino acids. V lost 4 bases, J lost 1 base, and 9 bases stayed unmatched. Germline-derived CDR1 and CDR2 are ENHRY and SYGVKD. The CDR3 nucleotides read TGTGCCATCAGTGGAAAAGGACAGGGTAGTTCTGGAAACACCATATATTTT. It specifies CAISGKGQGSSGNTIYF.

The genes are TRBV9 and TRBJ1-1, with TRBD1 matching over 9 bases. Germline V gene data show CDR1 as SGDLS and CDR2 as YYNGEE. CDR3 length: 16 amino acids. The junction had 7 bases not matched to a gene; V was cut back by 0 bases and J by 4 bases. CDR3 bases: TGTGCCAGCAGCGTAGCTCGGGACAGGGAATTCACTGAAGCTTTCTTT. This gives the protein CASSVARDREFTEAFF.

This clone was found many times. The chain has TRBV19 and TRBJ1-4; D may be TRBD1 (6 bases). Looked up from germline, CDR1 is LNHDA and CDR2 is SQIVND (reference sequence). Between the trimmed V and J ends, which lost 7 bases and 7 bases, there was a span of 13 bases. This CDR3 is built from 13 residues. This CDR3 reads CASKTGQSEKLFF. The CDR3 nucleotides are TGTGCCAGTAAGACGGGACAAAGTGAAAAACTGTTTTTT.

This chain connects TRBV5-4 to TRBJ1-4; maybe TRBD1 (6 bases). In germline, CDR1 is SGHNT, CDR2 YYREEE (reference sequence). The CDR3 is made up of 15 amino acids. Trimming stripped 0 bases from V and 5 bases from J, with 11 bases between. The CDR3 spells CASSLASGANEKLFF. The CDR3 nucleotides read TGTGCCAGCAGCTTGGCCTCAGGGGCGAATGAAAAACTGTTTTTT.

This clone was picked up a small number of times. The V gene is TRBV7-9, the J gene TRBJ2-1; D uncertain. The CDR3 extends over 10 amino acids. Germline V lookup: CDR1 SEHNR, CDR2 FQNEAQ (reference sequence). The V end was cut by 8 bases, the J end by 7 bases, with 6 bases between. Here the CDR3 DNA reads TGTGCCAGCGGCACAAATGAGCAGTTCTTC. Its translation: CASGTNEQFF.

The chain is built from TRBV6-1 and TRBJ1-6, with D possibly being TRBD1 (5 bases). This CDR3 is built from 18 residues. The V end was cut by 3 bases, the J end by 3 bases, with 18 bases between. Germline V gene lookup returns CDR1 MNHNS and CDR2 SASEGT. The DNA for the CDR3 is TGTGCCAGCAGTGAGTCAGGGATAGGTCCCCGCTATAATTCACCCCTCCACTTT. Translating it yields CASSESGIGPRYNSPLHF.

CDR3 sequence (DNA): TGTGCCAGTAGTCCAACCGGGACAGGGAGAGGTCAGCCCCAGCATTTT. This encodes CASSPTGTGRGQPQHF. This sequence joins TRBV19 and TRBJ1-5; 9 bases fit TRBD1. The CDR3 runs 16 residues. Trimming at V came to 5 bases and at J to 6 bases, leaving 11 bases not matched to a gene. Per germline, CDR1 LNHDA and CDR2 SQIVND (reference sequence).

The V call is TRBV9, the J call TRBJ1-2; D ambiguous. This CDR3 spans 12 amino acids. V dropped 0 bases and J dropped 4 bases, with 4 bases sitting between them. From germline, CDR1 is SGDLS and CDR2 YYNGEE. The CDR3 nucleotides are TGTGCCAGCAGCGTAGGCAGCTATGGCTACACCTTC. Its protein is CASSVGSYGYTF.

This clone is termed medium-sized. The CDR3 sequence is CASKASLGTGDTGELFF. The CDR3 region has the DNA TGTGCCAGCAAGGCCTCCCTCGGGACAGGGGACACCGGGGAGCTGTTTTTT. The V and J genes are TRBV27 and TRBJ2-2; 10 bases map to TRBD1. The V segment lost 7 bases and the J segment 3 bases; nucleotides outside the gene matches: 11. Germline CDR1 MNHEY, CDR2 SMNVEV (reference sequence). The CDR3 covers 17 residues.

CDR3 residues: CASSFGTGYGNTIYF. CDR3 in DNA: TGTGCCAGCAGTTTCGGGACAGGGTACGGAAACACCATATATTTT. The rearrangement uses TRBV2 and TRBJ1-3, with 9 nucleotides matching TRBD1. After removal of 5 bases from V and 4 bases from J, the junction contained 6 bases not matched to a gene. CDR3 length equals 15 residues. CDR1 and CDR2 from the germline V gene are SNHLY and FYNNEI.

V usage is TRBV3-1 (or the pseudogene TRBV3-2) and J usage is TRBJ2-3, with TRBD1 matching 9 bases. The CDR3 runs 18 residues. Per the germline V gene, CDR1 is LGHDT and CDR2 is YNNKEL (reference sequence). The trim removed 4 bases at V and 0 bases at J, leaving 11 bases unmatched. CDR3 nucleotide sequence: TGTGCCAGCAGCCGATATAGGACAGGGGCCCCTAGCACAGATACGCAGTATTTT. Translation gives CASSRYRTGAPSTDTQYF.

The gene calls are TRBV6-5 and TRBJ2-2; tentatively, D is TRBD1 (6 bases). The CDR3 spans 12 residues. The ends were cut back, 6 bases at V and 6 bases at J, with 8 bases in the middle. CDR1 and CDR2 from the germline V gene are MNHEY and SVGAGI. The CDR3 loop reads CASSRGSGELFF. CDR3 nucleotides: TGTGCCAGCAGCAGGGGTTCCGGGGAGCTGTTTTTT.

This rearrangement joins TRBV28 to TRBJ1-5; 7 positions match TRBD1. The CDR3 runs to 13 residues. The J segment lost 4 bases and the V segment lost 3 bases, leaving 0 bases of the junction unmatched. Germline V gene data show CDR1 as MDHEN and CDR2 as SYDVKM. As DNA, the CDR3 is TGTGCCAGCAGTTTGGACAGGAATCAGCCCCAGCATTTT. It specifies CASSLDRNQPQHF.

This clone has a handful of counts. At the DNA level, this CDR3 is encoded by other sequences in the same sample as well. The chain's CDR3 is CASSLSLAYNEQFF. The CDR3 coding sequence is TGTGCCAGCAGCTTAAGTCTAGCTTACAATGAGCAGTTCTTC. The rearrangement uses TRBV11-2 and TRBJ2-1; perhaps TRBD2 as D (5 bases). The CDR3 sequence is 14 residues long. Trimming took off 2 bases at V and 4 bases at J, with 9 bases between the two ends. Looked up from germline, CDR1 is SGHAT and CDR2 is FQNNGV.

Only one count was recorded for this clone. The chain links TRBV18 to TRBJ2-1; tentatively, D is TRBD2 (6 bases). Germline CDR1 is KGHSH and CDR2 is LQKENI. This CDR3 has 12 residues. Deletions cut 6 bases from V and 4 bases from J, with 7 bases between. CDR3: CASSEGYNEQFF. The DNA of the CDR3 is TGTGCCAGCTCGGAGGGATACAATGAGCAGTTCTTC.

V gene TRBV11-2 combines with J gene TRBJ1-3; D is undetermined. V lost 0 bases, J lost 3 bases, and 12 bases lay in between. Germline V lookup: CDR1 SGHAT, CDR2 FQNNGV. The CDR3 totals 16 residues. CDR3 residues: CASSLDLARLGNTIYF. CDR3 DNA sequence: TGTGCCAGCAGCTTAGATCTTGCCCGACTTGGAAACACCATATATTTT. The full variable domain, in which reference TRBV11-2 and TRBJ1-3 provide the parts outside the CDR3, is EAGVAQSPRYKIIEKRQSVAFWCNPISGHATLYWYQQILGQGPKLLIQFQNNGVVDDSQLPKDRFSAERLKGVDSTLKIQPAKLEDSAVYLCASSLDLARLGNTIYFGEGSWLTVV.

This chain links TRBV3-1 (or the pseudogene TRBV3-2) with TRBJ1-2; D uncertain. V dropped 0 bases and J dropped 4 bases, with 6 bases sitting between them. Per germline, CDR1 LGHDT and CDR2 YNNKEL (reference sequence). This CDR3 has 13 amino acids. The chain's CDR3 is CASSQDRGYGYTF. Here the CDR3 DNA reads TGTGCCAGCAGCCAAGATCGGGGCTATGGCTACACCTTC.

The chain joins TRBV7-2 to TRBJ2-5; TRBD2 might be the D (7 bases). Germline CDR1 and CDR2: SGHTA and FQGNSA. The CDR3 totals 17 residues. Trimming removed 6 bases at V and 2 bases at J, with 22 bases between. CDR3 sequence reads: CASSRAVLAGAQETQYF. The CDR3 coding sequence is TGTGCCAGCAGTCGGGCGGTGTTGGCGGGGGCGCAAGAGACCCAGTACTTC.

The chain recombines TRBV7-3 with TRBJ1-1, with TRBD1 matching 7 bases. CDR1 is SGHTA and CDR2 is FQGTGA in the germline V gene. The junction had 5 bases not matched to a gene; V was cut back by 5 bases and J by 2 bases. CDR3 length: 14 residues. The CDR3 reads CASSLTGPNTEAFF. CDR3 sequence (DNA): TGTGCCAGCAGCCTGACAGGGCCCAACACTGAAGCTTTCTTT.

The CDR3: CSASSGGHYSNQPQHF. Written as DNA, the CDR3 is TGCAGTGCTAGTTCAGGGGGCCATTATAGCAATCAGCCCCAGCATTTT. The rearrangement joins TRBV20-1 to TRBJ1-5; 8 nucleotides match TRBD1. CDR1 and CDR2 (germline): DFQATT, SNEGSKA (reference sequence). The CDR3 runs to 16 residues. With 3 bases clipped from V and 0 bases from J, the junction kept 7 bases outside the gene matches.

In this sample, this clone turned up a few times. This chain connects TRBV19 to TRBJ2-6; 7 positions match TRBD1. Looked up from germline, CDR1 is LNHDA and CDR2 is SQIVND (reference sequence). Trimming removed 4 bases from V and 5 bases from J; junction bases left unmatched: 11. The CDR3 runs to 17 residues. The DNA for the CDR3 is TGTGCCAGTAGTACTGCGGACAGGCTCTTTAGGGCCAACGTCCTGACTTTC. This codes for CASSTADRLFRANVLTF.